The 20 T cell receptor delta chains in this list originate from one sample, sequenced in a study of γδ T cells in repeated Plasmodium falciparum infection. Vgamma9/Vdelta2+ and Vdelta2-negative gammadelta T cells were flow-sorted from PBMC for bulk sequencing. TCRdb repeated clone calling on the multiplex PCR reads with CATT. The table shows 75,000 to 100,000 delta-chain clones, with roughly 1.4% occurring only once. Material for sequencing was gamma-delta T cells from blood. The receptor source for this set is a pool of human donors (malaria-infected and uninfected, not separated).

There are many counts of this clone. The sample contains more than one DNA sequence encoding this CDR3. The CDR3 protein is CALGATFLRDGGYLQDKLIF. In nucleotides, the CDR3 is TGTGCTCTTGGGGCAACTTTCCTACGTGATGGGGGATACCTCCAGGATAAACTCATCTTT. V is TRDV1 and J is TRDJ1, with 10 positions matching TRDD3. The germline CDR1 and CDR2 sequences are TSWWSYY and QGS. CDR3 length: 20 residues. With 4 bases clipped from V and 5 bases from J, the junction kept 22 bases outside the gene matches.

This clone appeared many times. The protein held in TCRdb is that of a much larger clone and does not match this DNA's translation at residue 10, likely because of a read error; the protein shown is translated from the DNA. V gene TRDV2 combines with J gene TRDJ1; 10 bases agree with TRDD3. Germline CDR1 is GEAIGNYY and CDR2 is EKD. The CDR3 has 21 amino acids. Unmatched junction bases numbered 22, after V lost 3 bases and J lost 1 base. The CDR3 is CACDAYWGMASGAGGTDKLIF. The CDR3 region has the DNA TGTGCCTGTGACGCGTACTGGGGGATGGCTTCGGGTGCGGGTGGCACCGATAAACTCATCTTT.

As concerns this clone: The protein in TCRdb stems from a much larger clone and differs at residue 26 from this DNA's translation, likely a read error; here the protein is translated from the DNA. CDR3 DNA sequence: TGTGCTCTTGGGGCTAATAACAGGGTCCAGTTTCCTACGAGGGAATACGGGGATTGGGTTAAGTACACCGATAAACCCATCTTT. Its translation: CALGANNRVQFPTREYGDWVKYTDKPIF. Called V gene: TRDV1; the J gene was not called; TRDD3 was called by the table and not checked on the DNA. This CDR3 is built from 28 residues. Per germline, CDR1 TSWWSYY and CDR2 QGS.

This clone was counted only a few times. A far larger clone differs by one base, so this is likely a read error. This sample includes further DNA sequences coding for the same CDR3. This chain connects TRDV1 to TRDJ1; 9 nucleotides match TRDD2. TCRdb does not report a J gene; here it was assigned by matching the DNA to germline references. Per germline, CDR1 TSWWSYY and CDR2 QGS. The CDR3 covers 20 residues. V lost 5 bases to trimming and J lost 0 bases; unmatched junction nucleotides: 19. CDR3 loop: CALGKTFLRVGPSYTDKLIF. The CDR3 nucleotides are TGTGCTCTTGGGAAGACCTTCCTACGGGTGGGACCCAGTTACACCGATAAACTCATCTTT.

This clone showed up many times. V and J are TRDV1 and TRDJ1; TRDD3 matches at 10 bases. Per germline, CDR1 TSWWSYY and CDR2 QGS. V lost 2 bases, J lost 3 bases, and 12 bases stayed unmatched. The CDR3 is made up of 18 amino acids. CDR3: CALGEDSPTGGLADKLIF. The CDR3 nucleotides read TGTGCTCTTGGGGAAGATTCTCCTACTGGGGGATTGGCCGATAAACTCATCTTT.

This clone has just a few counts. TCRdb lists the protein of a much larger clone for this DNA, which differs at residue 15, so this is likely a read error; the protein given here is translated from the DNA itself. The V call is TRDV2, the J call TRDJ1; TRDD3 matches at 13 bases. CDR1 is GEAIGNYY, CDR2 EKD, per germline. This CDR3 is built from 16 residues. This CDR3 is CACDTRLGDTRRELTF. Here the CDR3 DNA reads TGTGCCTGTGACACGCGACTGGGGGATACGCGAAGGGAACTCACCTTT.

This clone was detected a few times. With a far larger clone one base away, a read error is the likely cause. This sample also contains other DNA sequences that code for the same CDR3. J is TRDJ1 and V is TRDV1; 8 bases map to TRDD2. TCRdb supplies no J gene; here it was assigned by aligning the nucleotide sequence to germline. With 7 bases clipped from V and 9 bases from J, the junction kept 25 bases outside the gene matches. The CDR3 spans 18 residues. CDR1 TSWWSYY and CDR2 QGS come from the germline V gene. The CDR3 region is CALAVGLPTPLPLEQLIF. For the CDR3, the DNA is TGTGCTCTTGCCGTCGGGCTTCCTACTCCCCTACCCCTAGAGCAACTCATCTTT.

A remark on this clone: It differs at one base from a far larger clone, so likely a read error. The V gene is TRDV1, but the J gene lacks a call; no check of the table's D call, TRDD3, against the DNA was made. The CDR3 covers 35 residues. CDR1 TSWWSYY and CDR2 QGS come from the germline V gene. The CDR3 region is CALGELAEFLRKLLGDDHYPFGPDFFRLYTDKPIF. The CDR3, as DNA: TGTGCTCTTGGGGAACTGGCCGAATTTCTTAGGAAGTTACTGGGGGACGACCACTACCCTTTCGGACCAGATTTCTTTCGACTTTACACCGATAAACCCATCTTT.

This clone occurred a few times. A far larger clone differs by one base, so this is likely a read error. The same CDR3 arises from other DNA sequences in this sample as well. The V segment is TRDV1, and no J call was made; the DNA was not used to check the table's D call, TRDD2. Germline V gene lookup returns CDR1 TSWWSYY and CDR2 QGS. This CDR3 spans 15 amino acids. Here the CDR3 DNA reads TGTGCTCTTGGGCCGCCGCCTTCCTACAGTACTGGGGTCATCTTT. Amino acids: CALGPPPSYSTGVIF.

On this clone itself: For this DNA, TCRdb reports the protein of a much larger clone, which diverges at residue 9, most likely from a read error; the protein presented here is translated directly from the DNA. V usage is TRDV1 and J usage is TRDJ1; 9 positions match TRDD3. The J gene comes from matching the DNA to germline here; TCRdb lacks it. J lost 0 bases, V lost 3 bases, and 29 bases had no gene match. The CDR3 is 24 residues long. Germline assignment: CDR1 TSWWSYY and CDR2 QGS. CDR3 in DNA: TGTGCTCTTGGGGACCACTTAGTCCCTGCACTGGGGGAAATGGTGTGGGCATACACCGATAAACTCATCTTT. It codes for CALGDHLVPALGEMVWAYTDKLIF.

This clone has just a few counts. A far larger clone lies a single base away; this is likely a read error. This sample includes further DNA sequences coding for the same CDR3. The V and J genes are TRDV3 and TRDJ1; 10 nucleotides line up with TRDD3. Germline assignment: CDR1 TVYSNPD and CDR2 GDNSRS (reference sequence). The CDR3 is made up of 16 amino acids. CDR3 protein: CAFRGIRPWYTDKLIF. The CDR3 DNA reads TGTGCCTTCCGGGGGATACGCCCTTGGTACACTGATAAACTCATCTTT.

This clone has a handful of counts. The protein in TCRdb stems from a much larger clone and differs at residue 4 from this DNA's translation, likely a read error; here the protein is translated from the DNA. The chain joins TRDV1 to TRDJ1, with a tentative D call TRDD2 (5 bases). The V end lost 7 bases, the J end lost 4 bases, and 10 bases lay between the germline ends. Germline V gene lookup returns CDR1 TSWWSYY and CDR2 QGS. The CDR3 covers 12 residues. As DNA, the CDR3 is TGTGCTCTTGAACCCTACGACGATAAACTCATCTTT. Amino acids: CALEPYDDKLIF.

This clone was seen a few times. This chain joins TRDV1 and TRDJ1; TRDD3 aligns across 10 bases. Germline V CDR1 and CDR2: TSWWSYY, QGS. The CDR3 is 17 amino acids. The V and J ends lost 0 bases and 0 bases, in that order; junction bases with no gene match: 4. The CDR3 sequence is CALGELLGDPDTDKLIF. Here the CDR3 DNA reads TGTGCTCTTGGGGAACTACTGGGGGATCCGGACACCGATAAACTCATCTTT.

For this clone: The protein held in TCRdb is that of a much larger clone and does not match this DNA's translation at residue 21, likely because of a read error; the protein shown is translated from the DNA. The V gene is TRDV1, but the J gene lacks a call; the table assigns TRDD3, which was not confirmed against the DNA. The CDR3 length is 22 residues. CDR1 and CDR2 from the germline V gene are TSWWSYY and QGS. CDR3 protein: CALGEPTGITGGYAAGTDKLTF. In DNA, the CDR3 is TGTGCTCTTGGGGAACCTACGGGGATTACTGGGGGATACGCAGCGGGGACCGATAAACTCACCTTT.

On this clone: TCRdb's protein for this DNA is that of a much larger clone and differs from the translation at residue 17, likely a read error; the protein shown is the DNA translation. The DNA for the CDR3 is TGTGCTCTTGGGGAACTAGGAGTCAAAGGCTTTTCGACTGGGGGATTCCCACACCTGTACACCGATAAACTCATCTTT. Translating it yields CALGELGVKGFSTGGFPHLYTDKLIF. The V gene is TRDV1, the J gene TRDJ1, with TRDD3 identical over 10 bases. TCRdb offers no J gene call, so here the DNA was matched to germline to obtain one. Germline-derived CDR1 and CDR2 are TSWWSYY and QGS. CDR3 length: 26 residues. With 0 bases clipped from V and 0 bases from J, the junction kept 31 bases outside the gene matches.

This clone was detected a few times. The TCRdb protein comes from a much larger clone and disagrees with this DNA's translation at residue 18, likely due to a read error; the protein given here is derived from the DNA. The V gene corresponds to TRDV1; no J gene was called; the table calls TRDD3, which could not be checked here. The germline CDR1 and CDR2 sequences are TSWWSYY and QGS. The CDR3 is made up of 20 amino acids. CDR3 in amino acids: CALGELALLGGGWLTAQFFF. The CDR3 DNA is TGTGCTCTTGGGGAACTAGCCCTACTAGGTGGGGGATGGTTGACAGCACAATTCTTCTTT.

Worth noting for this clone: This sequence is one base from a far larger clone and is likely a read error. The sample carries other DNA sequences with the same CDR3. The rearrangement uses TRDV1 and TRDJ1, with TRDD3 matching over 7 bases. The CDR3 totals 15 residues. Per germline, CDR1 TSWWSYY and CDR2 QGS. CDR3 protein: CALGEPLGYTDKLIF. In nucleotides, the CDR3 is TGTGCTCTTGGGGAACCACTGGGGTACACCGATAAACTCATCTTC.

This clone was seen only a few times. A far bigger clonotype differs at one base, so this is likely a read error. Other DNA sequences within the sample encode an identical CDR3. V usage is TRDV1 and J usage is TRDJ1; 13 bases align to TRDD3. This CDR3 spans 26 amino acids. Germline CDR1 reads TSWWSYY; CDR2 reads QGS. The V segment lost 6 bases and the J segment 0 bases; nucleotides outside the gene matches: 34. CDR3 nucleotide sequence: TGTGCTCTTGGTGACCCTGCTCAACTCCTACGACAGAACTGGGGGATACGGTCGGGGTACACCGATAAACTCATCTTT. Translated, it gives CALGDPAQLLRQNWGIRSGYTDKLIF.

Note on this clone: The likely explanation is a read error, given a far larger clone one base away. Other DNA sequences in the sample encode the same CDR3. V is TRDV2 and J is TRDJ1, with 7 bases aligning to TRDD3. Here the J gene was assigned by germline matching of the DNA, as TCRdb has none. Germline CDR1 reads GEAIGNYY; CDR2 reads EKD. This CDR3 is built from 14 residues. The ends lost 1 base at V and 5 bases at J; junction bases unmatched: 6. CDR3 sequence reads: CACDTLVLGDKLIF. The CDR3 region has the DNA TGTGCCTGTGACACGTTGGTACTGGGGGATAAACTCATCTTT.

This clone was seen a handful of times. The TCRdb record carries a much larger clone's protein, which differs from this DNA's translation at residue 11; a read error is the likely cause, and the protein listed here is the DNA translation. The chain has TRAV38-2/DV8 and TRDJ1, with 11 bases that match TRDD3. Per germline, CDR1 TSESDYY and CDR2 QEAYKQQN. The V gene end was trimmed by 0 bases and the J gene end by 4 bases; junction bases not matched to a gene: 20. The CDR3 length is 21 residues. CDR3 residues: CAYRSGQILPCLTGGYDKLIF. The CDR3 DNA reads TGTGCTTATAGGAGCGGCCAGATCCTACCGTGCCTAACTGGGGGATACGATAAACTCATCTTT.